The entry below gives a single T cell receptor beta chain sequence along with its context. The antigen this receptor binds is unknown. No per-base quality is available; no much larger clone lies one base away. Other nucleotide sequences from this sample produce the same CDR3. V is shortened by 4 bases, J by 2 bases, and the region joining them spans 9 bases. The germline V gene (reference sequence) specifies SGHNT as CDR1 and YYREEE as CDR2. From cysteine to phenylalanine, the CDR3 is 13 amino acids long. Kept here is only the CDR3 DNA, which spans 39 bases and is read in frame from base 1. The CDR3 regions of human TCRbeta chains were analyzed by immunosequencing. The authors processed their data as follows. TCRs in the repertoires were compared against a reference library of SARS-CoV-2-specific TCRs that had been generated with the MIRA antigen-specificity platform. Breadth was defined as the fraction of unique TCRs that were SARS-CoV-2-associated, and depth was defined as the fraction of total T cells that were SARS-CoV-2-associated. Each spike-specific TCR was assigned to its reactive spike region and to a CD4 or CD8 class using the MIRA data. Log10-transformed breadth and depth values were compared by one-way ANOVA with Sidak's multiple comparisons tests. TCRdb obtained this table from immuneACCESS and retained in-frame rearrangements with V and J assigned. These tables miss some clones; where compared with another copy, unresolved V genes account for less than half of the shortfall, and the remainder is unexplained. Clone size and the V and J calls come from that table; the DNA yielded D and trimming. The sample table contains around 200,000 clones; only one count was recorded for 90% to 95% of them. Under 1.1% of the sample lies in the top ten.

The time point label for this specimen denotes: about 28 days (+/-7) after the second vaccine dose. In the paper's terms, the treatment or condition label means: meningococcal conjugate vaccine given as trial control. Vaccinee samples came from UK trials COV001 and COV002, including a single-blind randomized controlled phase 2/3 trial of AZD1222 (ChAdOx1 nCoV-19) in healthy adults. For TCRbeta chain sequencing, PBMC samples were collected from trial participants at day 0 and at day 28 after the second dose. These data come from a study of T cell responses to AZD1222 COVID-19 vaccine (dated by TCRdb to the early 2020s). For the wider study: A total of under 250 trial participants underwent TCR sequencing, of whom some 200 had received two doses of AZD1222 and around 25 had received two doses of the MenACWY control vaccine. Trial participants were enrolled by age into subgroups of 18-55, 56-69 and 70-plus years, and around 140, 26 and 57 TCR-sequenced participants, respectively, were included in these subgroups.

Results and caveats for the whole study, not just this receptor: Reportedly, close to half of the unique spike-specific TCRs recognized epitopes lying outside the regions that are mutated in the B.1.351 and B.1.1.7 variants. Participants were mostly white British and included more females than males, and it was suggested by the authors that clonal diversity may have been underestimated. Conclusions about previously exposed vaccinees are limited, since just five or six AZD1222 recipients were seropositive for SARS-CoV-2 at baseline. After two AZD1222 doses, spike-specific TCR breadth and depth were significantly higher than at day 0 and than in MenACWY recipients. The vaccine-associated CD4 TCRs covered the entire spike protein, and the dominant responses fell in regions 160-218 and 743-854. Because no samples from the day 14 peak response were available, repertoires could be characterized only after the peak T cell response. In the small 56-69-year group, the increase in depth fell short of significance, most likely because of low power.

This specimen was peripheral blood, taken 28 days after the second dose of the MenACWY control vaccine. The clonotype comes from an adult who received the MenACWY meningococcal vaccine as a control. The chain couples TRBV5-4 to TRBJ2-5; perhaps TRBD2 is the D gene, with 5 bases matching. The CDR3: CASSLRLQETQYF. The DNA sequence reads TGTGCCAGCAGCCTCCGACTACAAGAGACCCAGTACTTC.